This TCR beta chain was observed in a study of blood T cell repertoires in COVID-19. Across the whole study: Collection of acute and convalescent COVID-19 samples took place in the United States, Italy and Spain. Sample material is recorded as cDNA or gDNA derived from T cells, B-cell-depleted T cells, or PBMCs.

Of note for this clone: Compared with germline, one end of the junction differs, possibly owing to a read error.

CDR3 length equals 14 residues. Germline CDR1 SEHNR, CDR2 FQNEAQ (reference sequence). Original processing methods: Nucleated cell number was recorded as an estimate derived from reference gene primer amplification. Some clones are missing from TCRdb's copy, which holds only in-frame ones; the method was immunoSEQ multiplex PCR. That table supplies the V and J calls and clone size; D and trimming were determined from the DNA. The data contain about 94,000 clones, 65% to 85% of them seen just once; the ten biggest clones take up around 5.8%. The source is a man aged 55-75 years with acute or convalescent COVID-19. The chain joins TRBV7-9 to TRBJ1-2, with TRBD1 identical over 9 bases. Specimen: peripheral blood. The CDR3 region has the DNA TGTGCCAGCACCTTAGGGACAGGGAACTATGGCTACACCTTC. Protein product: CASTLGTGNYGYTF.